What follows are 14 T cell receptor beta chains derived from one specimen sequenced in a study of T cells in Graves' hyperthyroidism and ophthalmopathy. Amplification of TCR beta CDR3 regions was performed using RNA transcripts as template. First-round RT-PCR with HTBI primers amplified the TCR CDR3 region. MiXCR, applied by TCRdb to the multiplex PCR reads, yields one record per CDR3 protein. The sample records roughly 200,000 distinct CDR3 sequences, 17% being singletons. The sequenced sample was blood. All receptors derive from a woman aged 45-59 years with Graves' hyperthyroidism.

This clonotype was counted ten times or more. The chain joins TRBV11-2 to TRBJ2-3, with D maybe TRBD2 (5 bases). Germline V gives CDR1 SGHAT, CDR2 FQNNGV. This CDR3 contains 13 residues. V was cut by 5 bases and J by 4 bases, with 10 bases left in between. The chain's CDR3 is CASSDTRADTQYF. Written as DNA, the CDR3 is TGTGCCAGCAGCGATACTAGGGCAGATACGCAGTATTTT.

This clonotype was detected many times. The chain joins TRBV20-1 to TRBJ2-7, with TRBD2 identical over 11 bases. There are 16 residues in the CDR3. CDR1 DFQATT and CDR2 SNEGSKA come from the germline V gene (reference sequence). Trimming cost V 1 base and J 2 bases; bases outside gene matches: 7. CDR3 nucleotides: TGCAGTGCTAGAGGGACATGGGGACTAGCGGCCTACGAGCAGTACTTC. This encodes CSARGTWGLAAYEQYF.

In this sample, this clonotype turned up once. The genes are TRBV4-1 and TRBJ2-1; 10 bases fit TRBD2. Unmatched junction bases numbered 10, after V lost 0 bases and J lost 8 bases. In germline, CDR1 is MGHRA, CDR2 YSYEKL. The CDR3 is 17 residues long. CDR3 residues: CASSQDSRLAGVDEQFF. CDR3 sequence (DNA): TGCGCCAGCAGCCAAGATAGTCGGCTAGCGGGAGTCGATGAGCAGTTCTTC.

A remark on this clonotype: A read error is possible here, since a much larger clone lies one base away. The J gene is TRBJ2-3, the V gene TRBV20-1; 12 bases are a match to TRBD2. CDR1 is DFQATT and CDR2 is SNEGSKA in the germline V gene (reference sequence). The J segment lost 4 bases and the V segment lost 1 base, leaving 15 bases of the junction unmatched. The CDR3 length is 19 residues. Written as DNA, the CDR3 is TGCAGTGCTAGAGGGAAGCTAGCGGGAGGGCCAATGTTTGCAGATACGCAGTATTTT. The encoded protein is CSARGKLAGGPMFADTQYF.

This chain links TRBV12-3 or TRBV12-4 with TRBJ2-2; the D gene is possibly TRBD1 (7 bases). The CDR3 extends over 14 amino acids. V lost 7 bases, J lost 5 bases, and 14 bases lay in between. The CDR3 is CASKLTGRTGELFF. CDR3 DNA: TGTGCCAGCAAACTGACAGGGAGGACCGGGGAGCTGTTTTTT.

This chain uses TRBV20-1 with TRBJ2-5; 7 bases line up with TRBD1. J was trimmed by 5 bases and V by 7 bases; bases with no gene match: 10. Germline V gene sequence: CDR1 DFQATT, CDR2 SNEGSKA (reference sequence). The CDR3 covers 13 residues. The CDR3 is CSGIGGLWETQYF. The DNA of the CDR3 is TGCAGTGGTATAGGGGGCTTGTGGGAGACCCAGTACTTC.

This clonotype was counted ten times or more. The chain links TRBV18 to TRBJ1-4; D remains unclear. Per the germline V gene, CDR1 is KGHSH and CDR2 is LQKENI. The germline V and J ends were trimmed by 0 bases and 3 bases, with 8 bases remaining between them. The CDR3 runs 15 residues. Written as DNA, the CDR3 is TGTGCCAGCTCACCACCGGGGTTGGCTAATGAAAAACTGTTTTTT. It yields the protein CASSPPGLANEKLFF.

The chain carries TRBV4-1 and TRBJ1-5; D is unresolved. There are 16 residues in the CDR3. V lost 6 bases to trimming and J lost 1 base, with 16 bases between them. Germline CDR1 reads MGHRA; CDR2 reads YSYEKL. CDR3 amino acids: CASSLDRSGSNQPQHF. The CDR3 region has the DNA TGCGCCAGCAGTTTGGATCGTTCGGGGAGCAATCAGCCCCAGCATTTT.

This clonotype was seen at least ten times. V usage is TRBV10-3 and J usage is TRBJ1-1, with TRBD1 matching over 8 bases. J was trimmed by 6 bases and V by 5 bases; bases with no gene match: 11. The germline CDR1 and CDR2 sequences are ENHRY and SYGVKD. The CDR3 is made up of 15 amino acids. The CDR3 reads CAISYNGQGNSEAFF. In nucleotides, the CDR3 is TGTGCCATCAGTTATAACGGACAGGGTAATTCTGAAGCTTTCTTT.

This clonotype was detected only a few times. The chain links TRBV7-9 to TRBJ1-4; weak D call: TRBD1 (6 bases). Germline CDR1 is SEHNR and CDR2 is FQNEAQ (reference sequence). V was pared by 3 bases and J by 10 bases, with 18 bases between. The CDR3 has 15 residues. The CDR3 reads CASSFPRAGVGKLFF. CDR3 nucleotides: TGTGCCAGCAGCTTCCCCCGGGCAGGGGTTGGAAAACTGTTTTTT.

A few counts support this clonotype. The chain links TRBV19 to TRBJ2-7; D is undetermined. Germline CDR1 and CDR2: LNHDA and SQIVND (reference sequence). Trimming left V 5 bases short and J 5 bases short, with 10 bases between. CDR3 size: 12 residues. The CDR3 coding sequence is TGTGCCAGTAGTGCCGCCAAAGACGAGCAGTACTTC. Its translation: CASSAAKDEQYF. The full variable domain, with the rest looked up from reference TRBV19 and TRBJ2-7, is DGGITQSPKYLFRKEGQNVTLSCEQNLNHDAMYWYRQDPGQGLRLIYYSQIVNDFQKGDIAEGYSVSREKKESFPLTVTSAQKNPTAFYLCASSAAKDEQYFGPGTRLTVT.

In this sample, this clonotype turned up many times. This chain uses TRBV27 with TRBJ2-7, with D maybe TRBD1 (5 bases). Germline values: CDR1 MNHEY, CDR2 SMNVEV (reference sequence). V dropped 3 bases and J dropped 2 bases, with 14 bases sitting between them. This CDR3 region has 15 residues. The CDR3 coding sequence is TGTGCCAGCAGTTTCCGACAGACGGCAGCCTACGAGCAGTACTTC. It translates to CASSFRQTAAYEQYF.

This clonotype was seen many times. DNA of the CDR3: TGTGCCAGCAGCTCCACAGGGGGGTCGTGGAATGAGCAGTTCTTC. Protein sequence: CASSSTGGSWNEQFF. The V and J genes are TRBV11-3 and TRBJ2-1, with 8 bases fitting TRBD1. Germline V lookup: CDR1 SGHNT, CDR2 YENEEA. CDR3 length equals 15 residues. Trimming took 4 bases from V and 7 from J; bases not matched to a gene: 9.

This clonotype was counted ten times or more. This chain connects TRBV6-1 to TRBJ2-5, with D hard to call. The CDR3 contains 11 residues. Germline loops: CDR1 MNHNS, CDR2 SASEGT. Trimming left V 5 bases short and J 4 bases short, with 5 bases between. The CDR3 DNA follows: TGTGCCAGCAGTACATCAGAGACCCAGTACTTC. Protein: CASSTSETQYF.